The 9 T cell receptor beta chains below all came from one sample that was sequenced in a study of blood T cell repertoires in COVID-19. The table came from immunoSEQ multiplex PCR; TCRdb's copy has only in-frame clones and leaves some out. This sample carries hundreds of thousands of clones, approximately 86% of them seen once, and the ten largest clones take around 0.8%. The sequenced sample consisted of peripheral blood. These receptors were collected from a woman younger than 45 with acute or convalescent COVID-19.

This chain connects TRBV7-2 to TRBJ2-7; 9 nucleotides match TRBD1. J was trimmed by 7 bases and V by 4 bases; bases with no gene match: 5. The CDR3 loop spans 13 amino acids. Germline CDR1 is SGHTA and CDR2 is FQGNSA. CDR3 sequence: CASSYRGLGEQYF. DNA of the CDR3: TGTGCCAGCAGCTACAGGGGGCTCGGTGAGCAGTACTTC.

The chain employs TRBV6-5 and TRBJ1-2, with 7 nucleotides matching TRBD1. The CDR3 sequence is 13 residues long. CDR1 MNHEY and CDR2 SVGAGI come from the germline V gene. Trimming removed 4 bases from V and 4 bases from J; junction bases left unmatched: 3. For the CDR3, the DNA is TGTGCCAGCAGTTCCCGGGACAGCTATGGCTACACCTTC. It translates to CASSSRDSYGYTF.

V gene TRBV12-5 combines with J gene TRBJ1-6; 7 bases fit TRBD1. Germline V CDR1 and CDR2: LGHNT, FRNRAP. CDR3 length: 14 residues. The ends lost 2 bases at V and 8 bases at J; junction bases unmatched: 3. CDR3 in amino acids: CASGLRGQDSPLHF. DNA for the CDR3: TGTGCTAGTGGTTTGAGGGGGCAGGATTCACCCCTCCACTTT.

The J gene is TRBJ2-1, the V gene TRBV19, with 9 bases aligning to TRBD1. This CDR3 is 15 amino acids long. Germline V lookup: CDR1 LNHDA, CDR2 SQIVND (reference sequence). The ends lost 6 bases at V and 8 bases at J; junction bases unmatched: 11. CDR3 protein: CASSLGTGLGYEQFF. CDR3 bases: TGTGCCAGTAGCCTGGGGACAGGGCTGGGCTATGAGCAGTTCTTC.

The chain recombines TRBV6-5 with TRBJ1-5, with D possibly TRBD1 on 6 matching bases. Germline values: CDR1 MNHEY, CDR2 SVGAGI. Trimming removed 7 bases from V and 7 bases from J, with 17 bases in between. The CDR3 runs to 14 residues. Written as DNA, the CDR3 is TGTGCCAGCATTCAGGGGCCGTGGGAGCAGCCCCAGCATTTT. It yields the protein CASIQGPWEQPQHF.

This clone was detected a few times. The V and J genes are TRBV7-9 and TRBJ1-6, with D possibly being TRBD1 (5 bases). Germline CDR1 SEHNR, CDR2 FQNEAQ (reference sequence). Between the trimmed V and J ends, which lost 5 bases and 13 bases, there was a span of 15 bases. This CDR3 is 13 amino acids long. The CDR3 spells CASSKRQTNPLHF. The DNA for the CDR3 is TGTGCCAGCAGCAAGAGACAGACGAATCCCCTCCACTTT.

V usage is TRBV30 and J usage is TRBJ1-2; D ambiguous. The ends were cut back, 3 bases at V and 4 bases at J, with 12 bases in the middle. The germline CDR1 and CDR2 sequences are GTSNPN and SVGIG (reference sequence). CDR3 length: 13 amino acids. The CDR3 sequence is CAWSGMSGYGYTF. In nucleotides, the CDR3 is TGTGCCTGGAGCGGGATGTCTGGCTATGGCTACACCTTC.

This chain joins TRBV5-1 and TRBJ1-4; D call uncertain. Trimming removed 2 bases at V and 8 bases at J, with 13 bases between. Germline lookup yields CDR1 SGHRS and CDR2 YFSETQ. The CDR3 loop spans 14 amino acids. The CDR3: CASSFGGDREKLFF. Here the CDR3 DNA reads TGCGCCAGCAGCTTTGGAGGAGATAGGGAAAAACTGTTTTTT.

This clone has more than one count but fewer than ten. The chain employs TRBV6-2 or TRBV6-3 and TRBJ1-5; maybe TRBD1 (5 bases). V lost 2 bases, J lost 2 bases, and 10 bases lay in between. Germline V lookup: CDR1 MNHEY, CDR2 SVGEGT. The CDR3 contains 15 residues. The CDR3 spells CASSYQGPGNQPQHF. The CDR3 DNA reads as TGTGCCAGCAGTTACCAGGGTCCGGGCAATCAGCCCCAGCATTTT.